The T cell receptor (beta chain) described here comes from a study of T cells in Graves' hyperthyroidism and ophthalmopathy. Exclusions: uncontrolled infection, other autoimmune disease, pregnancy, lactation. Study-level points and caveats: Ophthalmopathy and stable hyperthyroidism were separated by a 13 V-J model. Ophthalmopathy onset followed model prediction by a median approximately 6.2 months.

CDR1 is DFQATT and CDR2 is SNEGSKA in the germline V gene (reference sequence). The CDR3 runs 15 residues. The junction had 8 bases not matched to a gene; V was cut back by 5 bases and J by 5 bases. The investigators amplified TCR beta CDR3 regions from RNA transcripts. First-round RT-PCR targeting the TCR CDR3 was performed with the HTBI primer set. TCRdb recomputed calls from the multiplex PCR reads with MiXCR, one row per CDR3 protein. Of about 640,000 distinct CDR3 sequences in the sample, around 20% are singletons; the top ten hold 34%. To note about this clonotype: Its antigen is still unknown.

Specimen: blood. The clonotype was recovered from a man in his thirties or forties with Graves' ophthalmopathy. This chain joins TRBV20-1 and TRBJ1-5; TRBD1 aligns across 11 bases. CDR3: CSAGQGAIGDQPQHF. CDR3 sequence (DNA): TGCAGTGCTGGACAGGGGGCAATTGGGGATCAGCCCCAGCATTTT.